This T cell receptor (beta chain) was obtained from a study of CD8 T cells in ankylosing spondylitis. In germline, CDR1 is SGHRS, CDR2 YFSETQ. The CDR3 contains 16 residues. TCRdb ran MiXCR on the 5' RACE reads and lists one entry per CDR3 protein. Of about 130,000 distinct CDR3 sequences listed, over 6.5% are singletons. As regards this clonotype: The antigen is not known. This may be a read error: a much more frequent sequence differs by one nucleotide.

Findings and limits, study-wide: Seemingly distinctive of ankylosing spondylitis blood was a TCR beta motif formed by eight highly homologous variants.

This TCR was sampled from a male donor with ankylosing spondylitis or in good health (not recorded which). The sequenced sample was blood, either unsorted or a sorted T cell fraction (not recorded which). The chain carries TRBV5-1 and TRBJ2-2; D gene uncertain. The CDR3 spells CASSPLSASNTEELFF. Here the CDR3 DNA reads TGCGCCAGCAGCCCGCTCTCGGCCTCGAACACCGAGGAGCTGTTTTTT.